This T cell receptor beta chain was retrieved from a study of follicular helper T cells after annual influenza vaccination. At the level of the study: Some donors were sampled over the 2013-2014, 2014-2015 and 2015-2016 vaccinations. Study-level results: Plasmablast frequency change correlated with clonality change in ICOS+CD38+ cTfh. Day 7 ICOS+CD38+ clones later appeared mostly in ICOS-CD38- cTfh.

This clone was found a few times. Its antigen is not identified. Time point: 2015-2016 season, 7 days after influenza vaccination. Cells are cTfh (non-naive CD4+CXCR5+PD-1+), split by ICOS and CD38 into double-positive or double-negative. Trimming pared 3 bases from V and 3 bases from J, leaving 11 bases between. Germline V gene data show CDR1 as KGHSH and CDR2 as LQKENI. There are 14 residues in the CDR3. Sequenced by immunoSEQ multiplex PCR; TCRdb stores in-frame clones only, minus some. The sample shows about 10,000 clones, approximately 80% of them seen only once. The sequence was collected from an adult who received the influenza vaccine. Sequences were derived from CXCR5+ CD38- circulating T follicular helper cells from blood, sampled 7 days after influenza vaccination. As for subset: circulating Tfh, non-naive CD4+CXCR5+PD-1+ (ICOS+CD38+ or ICOS-CD38-). The J gene is TRBJ1-1, the V gene TRBV18; D remains unclear. This CDR3 reads CASSPLGRDTEAFF. The CDR3 DNA follows: TGTGCCAGCTCACCTCTCGGCCGAGACACTGAAGCTTTCTTT.